This T cell receptor (beta chain) was sequenced for a study of T cell responses to AZD1222 COVID-19 vaccine. Whole-study findings and limits: Clonal diversity may have been underestimated, and the donors were mostly white British, with more females than males. No day 14 peak samples; only post-peak repertoires were characterized. Epitopes outside B.1.351 and B.1.1.7 mutated regions reportedly drew nearly half of spike TCRs. Spike-wide coverage was observed for vaccine-associated CD4 TCRs, with dominant responses at 160-218 and 743-854.

Germline CDR1 SGHTA, CDR2 FQGNSA. The germline V and J ends were trimmed by 0 bases and 0 bases, with 14 bases remaining between them. CDR3 size: 17 residues. Profiling relied on immunoSEQ multiplex PCR, and the TCRdb table lists in-frame clones only, not all of them. The profile shows some 90,000 clones, approximately 86% of them singletons. Points on this clone: The antigen is undetermined.

This specimen was peripheral blood, taken on day 0 of AZD1222 vaccination. The receptor was isolated from an adult in good health. This sequence joins TRBV7-2 and TRBJ1-1; D call uncertain. The CDR3: CASSLAPPGSMNTEAFF. CDR3 DNA sequence: TGTGCCAGCAGCTTAGCGCCGCCAGGCTCCATGAACACTGAAGCTTTCTTT.